These 14 T cell receptor beta chains were all obtained from the same sample, sequenced in a study of cytomegalovirus exposure and HLA in healthy donors. Primers included in the PCR were 60 Vbeta and 13 Jbeta primers. TCRdb keeps only in-frame clones here, not all; method: immunoSEQ multiplex PCR. This repertoire shows fewer than 250,000 clones, around 87% found once; its top ten account for 0.9% to 1.2%. Sequenced input: PBMCs. The source is a boy between 2 and 10 years old in good health and CMV-seronegative.

This chain connects TRBV14 to TRBJ2-7; D may be TRBD2 (5 bases). V lost 3 bases, J lost 7 bases, and 22 bases lay in between. CDR3 length: 16 residues. Germline lookup yields CDR1 SGHDN and CDR2 FVKESK. CDR3 protein: CASSHSELPGLWEQYF. The CDR3 DNA follows: TGTGCCAGCAGCCATAGCGAGCTCCCGGGTCTATGGGAGCAGTACTTC.

This clone was detected a few times. The rearrangement uses TRBV6-5 and TRBJ1-2; weak D call: TRBD1 (5 bases). The germline V and J ends were trimmed by 5 bases and 8 bases, with 12 bases remaining between them. This CDR3 comprises 12 residues. Germline CDR1 and CDR2: MNHEY and SVGAGI. CDR3 in amino acids: CASSLGTGGYTF. The CDR3 nucleotides are TGTGCCAGCAGTCTAGGGACTGGCGGCTACACCTTC.

The CDR3 region is CASSQPQGSGELFF. The CDR3 coding sequence is TGCGCCAGCAGCCAACCTCAGGGATCCGGGGAGCTGTTTTTT. The chain joins TRBV5-1 to TRBJ2-2, with a possible D match to TRBD1 (5 bases). CDR3 length: 14 residues. V lost 4 bases to trimming and J lost 6 bases, with 13 bases between them. Germline V gives CDR1 SGHRS, CDR2 YFSETQ.

The V and J genes are TRBV5-1 and TRBJ2-7, with 14 bases fitting TRBD2. CDR1 is SGHRS and CDR2 is YFSETQ in the germline V gene. CDR3 length equals 18 residues. J gave up 1 base and V 1 base, and 7 bases lay outside the gene matches. The DNA for the CDR3 is TGCGCCAGCAGCTTGACCGGGACTAGCGGGAGCTCGTCCTACGAGCAGTACTTC. Encoded protein: CASSLTGTSGSSSYEQYF.

CDR3 sequence: CASSLDLVRSGRGGQETQYF. In DNA, the CDR3 is TGTGCCAGCAGTTTGGACCTTGTTCGGTCGGGTCGCGGGGGACAAGAGACCCAGTACTTC. V and J are TRBV27 and TRBJ2-5; 7 bases are a match to TRBD2. CDR1 is MNHEY, CDR2 SMNVEV, per germline (reference sequence). This CDR3 region has 20 residues. Trimming removed 3 bases from V and 2 bases from J; junction bases left unmatched: 21.

This chain connects TRBV29-1 to TRBJ2-3; D remains ambiguous. Trimming left V 4 bases short and J 4 bases short, with 3 bases between. CDR3 length: 10 residues. Looked up from germline, CDR1 is SQVTM and CDR2 is ANQGSEA. The CDR3 DNA sequence: TGCAGCGTTGGCGCAGATACGCAGTATTTT. Encoded protein: CSVGADTQYF.

CDR3 nucleotide sequence: TGCGCCAGCAGCTTGGCTGGTAGTCGCGCCTACAATGAGCAGTTCTTC. This gives the protein CASSLAGSRAYNEQFF. The chain has TRBV5-1 and TRBJ2-1, with unresolved D. CDR3 length: 16 amino acids. Between the trimmed V and J ends, which lost 0 bases and 2 bases, there was a span of 12 bases. From germline, CDR1 is SGHRS and CDR2 YFSETQ. The variable domain in full, with the rest retrieved from reference TRBV5-1 and TRBJ2-1, is KAGVTQTPRYLIKTRGQQVTLSCSPISGHRSVSWYQQTPGQGLQFLFEYFSETQRNKGNFPGRFSGRQFSNSRSEMNVSTLELGDSALYLCASSLAGSRAYNEQFFGPGTRLTVL.

The chain couples TRBV29-1 to TRBJ1-4; 7 nucleotides match TRBD1. There are 12 residues in the CDR3. With 6 bases clipped from V and 8 bases from J, the junction kept 6 bases outside the gene matches. Germline CDR1 reads SQVTM; CDR2 reads ANQGSEA. The CDR3 coding sequence is TGCAGCGTCCGACAGGGCAGGGAAAAACTGTTTTTT. Translating it yields CSVRQGREKLFF.

The chain combines TRBV7-9 with TRBJ2-1; 10 bases align to TRBD2. CDR3 size: 16 residues. V shed 5 bases and J 4 bases; nucleotides not matched to a gene: 8. Germline values: CDR1 SEHNR, CDR2 FQNEAQ (reference sequence). The CDR3 coding sequence is TGTGCCAGCAGCCTACCCCGGACTAGCGGTTACAATGAGCAGTTCTTC. This codes for CASSLPRTSGYNEQFF.

Only one count was recorded for this clone. The gene calls are TRBV5-8 and TRBJ2-7; 7 nucleotides line up with TRBD1. The V gene's germline CDR1 is SGHTS and CDR2 YDEGEE. The CDR3 totals 15 residues. V was clipped by 4 bases and J by 0 bases; unmatched bases: 7. The CDR3 coding sequence is TGTGCCAGCAGCCGATCCCGGGACAGCTCCTACGAGCAGTACTTC. Its protein is CASSRSRDSSYEQYF.

The chain carries TRBV6-5 and TRBJ2-4; TRBD1 matches at 10 bases. The V gene end was trimmed by 4 bases and the J gene end by 7 bases; junction bases not matched to a gene: 10. The CDR3 loop spans 16 amino acids. Germline V gene data show CDR1 as MNHEY and CDR2 as SVGAGI. In DNA, the CDR3 is TGTGCCAGCAGTTTATATTCCGGGACAGGGGTGAACATTCAGTACTTC. This codes for CASSLYSGTGVNIQYF.

The V call is TRBV5-4, the J call TRBJ1-6, with unresolved D. CDR1 and CDR2 (germline): SGHNT, YYREEE (reference sequence). The V gene lost 5 bases and the J gene lost 5 bases, with 11 bases spanning the gap. The CDR3 is 14 amino acids. Here the CDR3 reads CASRNTGDNSPLHF. For the CDR3, the DNA is TGTGCCAGCAGGAACACTGGAGATAATTCACCCCTCCACTTT.

The rearrangement uses TRBV30 and TRBJ2-1, with 8 bases identical to TRBD2. The CDR3 consists of 14 residues. Trimming cost V 3 bases and J 10 bases; bases outside gene matches: 11. CDR1 and CDR2 from the germline V gene are GTSNPN and SVGIG (reference sequence). This chain's CDR3 is CAWSVAGLGREQFF. The CDR3 DNA sequence: TGTGCCTGGAGCGTAGCGGGGCTCGGGAGGGAGCAGTTCTTC. The variable domain in full, completed from reference TRBV30 and TRBJ2-1, reads SQTIHQWPATLVQPVGSPLSLECTVEGTSNPNLYWYRQAAGRGLQLLFYSVGIGQISSEVPQNLSASRPQDRQFILSSKKLLLSDSGFYLCAWSVAGLGREQFFGPGTRLTVL.

The V and J genes are TRBV28 and TRBJ1-2; 8 nucleotides match TRBD1. J lost 8 bases, V lost 0 bases, and 5 bases had no gene match. This CDR3 has 14 amino acids. Germline assignment: CDR1 MDHEN and CDR2 SYDVKM. The CDR3: CASSLWSGGRGYTF. The CDR3 DNA reads as TGTGCCAGCAGTTTATGGTCAGGGGGCCGGGGCTACACCTTC.